What follows is one T cell receptor (beta chain) and its context. Its antigen specificity is not known. No much larger clone is present one base from it, and per-base qualities are unavailable. The CDR3 regions of human TCRbeta chains were analyzed by immunosequencing. The original pipeline was this. Repertoire TCRs were checked for matches against a reference library of SARS-CoV-2-specific TCRs that had been generated using the MIRA antigen-specificity platform. Breadth was defined as the fraction of unique TCRs that were SARS-CoV-2-associated, and depth was defined as the fraction of total T cells that were SARS-CoV-2-associated. Using the MIRA data, every spike-specific TCR was mapped to the spike region that the TCR reacted to and assigned to either a CD4 or a CD8 class. Log10-transformed breadth and depth values were compared by one-way ANOVA with Sidak's multiple comparisons tests. As stored in TCRdb, this immuneACCESS dataset retains in-frame rearrangements with V and J assigned. A fraction of the clones does not appear; measured against another copy, unresolved V genes explain less than half of the discrepancy, and the remainder lacks a known reason. V, J and clone size derive from that table, while D and trimming were established from the DNA sequence. This sample holds some 120,000 clones; just under 90% were observed only once. The ten top clones hold about 4.8% of the sample.

These data originate in a study of T cell responses to AZD1222 COVID-19 vaccine (dated by TCRdb to about 2021). Looking at the study overall: Because spike-specific TCR depth and breadth did not differ between the two schedules, AZD1222 recipients who got a second dose at roughly 4 weeks were pooled with those who got a second dose at roughly 12 weeks. Trial participants were enrolled by age into 18-55, 56-69 and 70-plus year subgroups, with approximately 160, 26 and 62 TCR-sequenced participants respectively. A total of 230 to 250 trial participants underwent TCR sequencing, of whom 200 to 220 received two doses of AZD1222 and about 25 received two doses of the MenACWY control vaccine. What the research found in general, with its limitations: In the small 56-69-year group, the increase in depth fell short of significance, most likely because of low power. The whole spike protein was spanned by vaccine-associated CD4 TCRs, and dominant responses were seen in regions 160-218 and 743-854. Because no day 14 peak-response samples were available, repertoires were characterized only after the peak T cell response. Spike-specific TCR breadth and depth rose significantly after two AZD1222 doses compared with day 0 and with MenACWY recipients. Participants were mostly white British and included more females than males, and it was suggested by the authors that clonal diversity may have been underestimated. Conclusions about previously exposed vaccinees are limited, since just five to seven AZD1222 recipients were seropositive for SARS-CoV-2 at baseline. Reportedly, almost half of the unique spike-specific TCRs recognized epitopes lying outside the regions that are mutated in the B.1.351 and B.1.1.7 variants.

The sample's time point, from its label and the paper: baseline before first vaccination. The vaccinee samples were drawn from two UK trials, COV001 and COV002, one of which was a single-blind randomized controlled phase 2/3 trial testing AZD1222 (ChAdOx1 nCoV-19) in healthy adults. For TCRbeta chain sequencing, PBMC samples from trial participants were taken at day 0 and at day 28 after the second dose. Sequenced here: peripheral blood, sampled on day 0 of AZD1222 vaccination. The receptor comes from an adult in good health.

This receptor has the CDR3 CASSLDLTGSGNTIYF. Read as DNA, the sequence is TGTGCCAGCAGCTTAGATCTAACAGGGTCTGGAAACACCATATATTTT. The V and J segments used are TRBV11-2 and TRBJ1-3, and the D gene may be TRBD1, 6 bases matching. The CDR3 goes from the cysteine to the phenylalanine over 16 residues. Only the CDR3 part of the read is kept: 48 bases, read in frame from the first base. V is clipped by 0 bases and J by 1 base, and the sequence between their germline boundaries is 10 bases long. For CDR1 and CDR2, the germline V gene lists SGHAT and FQNNGV. This CDR3, with the reference TRBV11-2 and TRBJ1-3 proteins standing in past its ends, gives the full variable domain EAGVAQSPRYKIIEKRQSVAFWCNPISGHATLYWYQQILGQGPKLLIQFQNNGVVDDSQLPKDRFSAERLKGVDSTLKIQPAKLEDSAVYLCASSLDLTGSGNTIYFGEGSWLTVV.